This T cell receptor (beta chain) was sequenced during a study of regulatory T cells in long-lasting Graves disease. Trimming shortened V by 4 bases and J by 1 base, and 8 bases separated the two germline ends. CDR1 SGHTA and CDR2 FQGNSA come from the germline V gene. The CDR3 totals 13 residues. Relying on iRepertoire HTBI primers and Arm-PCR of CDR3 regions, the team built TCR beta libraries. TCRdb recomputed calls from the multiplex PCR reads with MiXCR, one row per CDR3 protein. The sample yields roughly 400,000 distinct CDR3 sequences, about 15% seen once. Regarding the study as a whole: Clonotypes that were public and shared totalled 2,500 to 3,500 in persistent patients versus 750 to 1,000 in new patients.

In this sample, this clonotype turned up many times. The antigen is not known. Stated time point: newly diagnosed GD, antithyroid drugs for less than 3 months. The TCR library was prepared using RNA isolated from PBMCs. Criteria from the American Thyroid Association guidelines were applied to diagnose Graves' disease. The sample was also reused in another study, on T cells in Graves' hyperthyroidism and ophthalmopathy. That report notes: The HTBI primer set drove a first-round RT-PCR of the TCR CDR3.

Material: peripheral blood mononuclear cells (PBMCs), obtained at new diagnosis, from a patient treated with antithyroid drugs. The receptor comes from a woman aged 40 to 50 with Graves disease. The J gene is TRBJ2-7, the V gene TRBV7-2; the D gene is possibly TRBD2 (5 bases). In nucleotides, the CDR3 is TGTGCCAGCAGCTCGAGGGCGTCCTACGAGCAGTACTTC. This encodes CASSSRASYEQYF.